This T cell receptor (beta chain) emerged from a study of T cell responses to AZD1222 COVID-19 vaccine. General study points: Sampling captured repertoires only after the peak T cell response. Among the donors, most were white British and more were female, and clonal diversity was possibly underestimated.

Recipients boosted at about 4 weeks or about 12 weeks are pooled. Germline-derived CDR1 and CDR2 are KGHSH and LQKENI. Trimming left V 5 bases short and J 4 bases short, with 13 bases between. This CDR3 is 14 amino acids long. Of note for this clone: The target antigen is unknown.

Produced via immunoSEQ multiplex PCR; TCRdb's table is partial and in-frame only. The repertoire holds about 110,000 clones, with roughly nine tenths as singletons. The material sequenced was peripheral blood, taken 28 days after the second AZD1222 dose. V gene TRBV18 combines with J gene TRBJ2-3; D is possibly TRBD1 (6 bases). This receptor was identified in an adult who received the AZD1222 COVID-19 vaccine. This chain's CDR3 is CASSGGTRADTQYF. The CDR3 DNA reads TGTGCCAGCTCAGGTGGGACAAGGGCAGATACGCAGTATTTT.